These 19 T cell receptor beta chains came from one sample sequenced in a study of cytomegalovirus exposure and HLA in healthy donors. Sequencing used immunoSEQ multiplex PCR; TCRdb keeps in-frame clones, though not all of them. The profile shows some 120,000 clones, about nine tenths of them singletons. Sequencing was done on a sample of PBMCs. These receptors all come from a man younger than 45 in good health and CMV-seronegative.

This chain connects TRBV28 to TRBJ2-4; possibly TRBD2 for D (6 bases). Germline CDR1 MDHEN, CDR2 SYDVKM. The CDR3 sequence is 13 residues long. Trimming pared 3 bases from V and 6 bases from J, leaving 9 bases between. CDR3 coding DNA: TGTGCCAGCAGTTTGGGGGGAGGAAACATTCAGTACTTC. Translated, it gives CASSLGGGNIQYF.

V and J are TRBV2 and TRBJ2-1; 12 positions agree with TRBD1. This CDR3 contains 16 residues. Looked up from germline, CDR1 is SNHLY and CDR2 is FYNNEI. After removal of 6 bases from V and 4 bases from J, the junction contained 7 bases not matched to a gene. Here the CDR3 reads CASRGPGQGAYNEQFF. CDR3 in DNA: TGTGCCAGCAGGGGTCCGGGACAGGGGGCTTACAATGAGCAGTTCTTC.

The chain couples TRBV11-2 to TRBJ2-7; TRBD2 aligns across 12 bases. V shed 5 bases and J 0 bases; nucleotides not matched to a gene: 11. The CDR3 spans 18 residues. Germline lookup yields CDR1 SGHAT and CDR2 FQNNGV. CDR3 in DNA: TGTGCCAGCAGCCCCCCCGGGCTAGCGGGGGGGAGCTCCTACGAGCAGTACTTC. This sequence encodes CASSPPGLAGGSSYEQYF.

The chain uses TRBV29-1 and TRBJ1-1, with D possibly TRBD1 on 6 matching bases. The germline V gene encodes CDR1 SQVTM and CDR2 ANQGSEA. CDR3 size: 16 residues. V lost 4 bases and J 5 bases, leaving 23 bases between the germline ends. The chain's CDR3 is CSVVPRGARGITEAFF. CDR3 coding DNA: TGCAGCGTTGTCCCTCGGGGGGCGCGTGGGATAACTGAAGCTTTCTTT.

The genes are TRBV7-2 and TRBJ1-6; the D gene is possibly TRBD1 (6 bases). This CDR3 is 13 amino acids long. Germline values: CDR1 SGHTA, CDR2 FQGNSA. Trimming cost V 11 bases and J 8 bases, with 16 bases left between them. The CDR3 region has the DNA TGTGCCTTACAGGGTGAGGGGGATTCACCCCTCCACTTT. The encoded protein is CALQGEGDSPLHF.

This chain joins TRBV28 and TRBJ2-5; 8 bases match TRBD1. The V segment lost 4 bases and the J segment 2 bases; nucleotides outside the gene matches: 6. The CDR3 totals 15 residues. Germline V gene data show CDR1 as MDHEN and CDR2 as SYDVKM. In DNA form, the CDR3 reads TGTGCCAGCAGTTCCTGGGACAGGATGCAAGAGACCCAGTACTTC. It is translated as CASSSWDRMQETQYF.

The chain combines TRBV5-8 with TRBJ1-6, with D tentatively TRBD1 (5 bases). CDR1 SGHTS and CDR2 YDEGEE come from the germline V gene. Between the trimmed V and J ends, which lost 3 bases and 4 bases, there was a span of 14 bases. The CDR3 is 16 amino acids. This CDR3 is CASSWDRDSYNSPLHF. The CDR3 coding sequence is TGTGCCAGCAGCTGGGACCGGGACTCTTATAATTCACCCCTCCACTTT.

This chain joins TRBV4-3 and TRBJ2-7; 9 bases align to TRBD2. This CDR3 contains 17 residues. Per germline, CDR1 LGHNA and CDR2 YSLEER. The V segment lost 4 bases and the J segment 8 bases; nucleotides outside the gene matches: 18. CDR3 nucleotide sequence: TGCGCCAGCAGCCCAGGGCCCTTAGCGGGGGCCCTTGACAAGCAGTACTTC. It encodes CASSPGPLAGALDKQYF.

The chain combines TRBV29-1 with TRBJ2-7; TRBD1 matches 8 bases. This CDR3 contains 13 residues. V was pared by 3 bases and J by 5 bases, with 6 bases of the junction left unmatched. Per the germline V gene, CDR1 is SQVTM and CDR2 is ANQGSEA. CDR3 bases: TGCAGCGTTGAGTCAGGGGGCCTGAACGAGCAGTACTTC. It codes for CSVESGGLNEQYF.

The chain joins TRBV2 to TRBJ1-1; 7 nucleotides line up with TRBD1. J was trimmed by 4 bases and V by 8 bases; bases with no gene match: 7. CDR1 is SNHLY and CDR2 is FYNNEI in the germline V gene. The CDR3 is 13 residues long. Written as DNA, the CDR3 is TGTGCCAGCGAAACAGGGGACGGCACTGAAGCTTTCTTT. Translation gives CASETGDGTEAFF. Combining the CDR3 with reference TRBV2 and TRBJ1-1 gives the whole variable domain EPEVTQTPSHQVTQMGQEVILRCVPISNHLYFYWYRQILGQKVEFLVSFYNNEISEKSEIFDDQFSVERPDGSNFTLKIRSTKLEDSAMYFCASETGDGTEAFFGQGTRLTVV.

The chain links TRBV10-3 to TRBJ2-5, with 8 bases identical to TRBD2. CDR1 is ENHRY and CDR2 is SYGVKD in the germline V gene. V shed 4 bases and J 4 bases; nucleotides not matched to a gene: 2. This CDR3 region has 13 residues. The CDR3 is CAISGLAGETQYF. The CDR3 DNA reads TGTGCCATCAGTGGGCTAGCGGGAGAGACCCAGTACTTC.

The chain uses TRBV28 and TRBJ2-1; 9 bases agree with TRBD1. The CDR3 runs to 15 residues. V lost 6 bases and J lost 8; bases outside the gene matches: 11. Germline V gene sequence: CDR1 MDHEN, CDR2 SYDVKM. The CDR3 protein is CASSPGTGYFHEQFF. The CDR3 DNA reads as TGTGCCAGCAGCCCCGGGACAGGGTATTTCCATGAGCAGTTCTTC.

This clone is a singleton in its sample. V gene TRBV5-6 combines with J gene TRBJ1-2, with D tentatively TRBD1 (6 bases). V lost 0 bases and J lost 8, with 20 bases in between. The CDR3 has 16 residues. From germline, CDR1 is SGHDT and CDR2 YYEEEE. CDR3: CASSLAGLNRVLGYTF. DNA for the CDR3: TGTGCCAGCAGCTTGGCCGGTCTTAACAGGGTTTTGGGCTACACCTTC.

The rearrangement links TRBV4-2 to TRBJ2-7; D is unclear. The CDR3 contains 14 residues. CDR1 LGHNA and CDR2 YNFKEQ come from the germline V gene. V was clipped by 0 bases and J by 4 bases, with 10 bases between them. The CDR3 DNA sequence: TGTGCCAGCAGCCAAGAGGCACACCATTACGAGCAGTACTTC. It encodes CASSQEAHHYEQYF.

CDR3 protein: CASSPRDRKGQPQHF. CDR3 nucleotides: TGTGCCAGCAGCCCCCGGGACAGGAAGGGTCAGCCCCAGCATTTT. This chain uses TRBV6-5 with TRBJ1-5; 8 bases fit TRBD1. The CDR3 has 15 residues. Per the germline V gene, CDR1 is MNHEY and CDR2 is SVGAGI. The trim removed 6 bases at V and 6 bases at J, leaving 10 bases unmatched.

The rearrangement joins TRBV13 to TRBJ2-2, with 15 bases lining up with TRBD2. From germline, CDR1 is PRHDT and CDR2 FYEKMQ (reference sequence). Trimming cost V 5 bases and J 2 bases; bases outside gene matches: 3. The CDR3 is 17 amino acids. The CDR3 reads CASSPGLAGGNTGELFF. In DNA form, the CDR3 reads TGTGCCAGCAGCCCGGGACTAGCGGGGGGAAACACCGGGGAGCTGTTTTTT.

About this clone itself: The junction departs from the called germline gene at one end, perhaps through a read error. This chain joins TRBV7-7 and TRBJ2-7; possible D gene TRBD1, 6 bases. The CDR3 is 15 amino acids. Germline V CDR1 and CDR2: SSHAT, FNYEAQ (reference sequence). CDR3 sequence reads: CASSLEWGHLYEQYF. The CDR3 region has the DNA TGTGCTAGCAGCTTAGAGTGGGGACATCTCTACGAGCAGTACTTC.

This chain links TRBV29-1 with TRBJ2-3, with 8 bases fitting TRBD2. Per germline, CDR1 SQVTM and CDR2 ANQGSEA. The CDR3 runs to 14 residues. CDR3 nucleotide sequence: TGCAGTGGGAGGAGCGGGGGCTCCACAGATACGCAGTATTTT. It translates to CSGRSGGSTDTQYF.

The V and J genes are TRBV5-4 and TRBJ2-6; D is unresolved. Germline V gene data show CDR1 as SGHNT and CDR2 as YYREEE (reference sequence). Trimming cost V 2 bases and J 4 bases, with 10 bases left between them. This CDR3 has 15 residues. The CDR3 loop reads CASSFWAPGANVLTF. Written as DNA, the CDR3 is TGTGCCAGCAGCTTCTGGGCGCCCGGGGCCAACGTCCTGACTTTC. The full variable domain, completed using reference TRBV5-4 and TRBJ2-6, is ETGVTQSPTHLIKTRGQQVTLRCSSQSGHNTVSWYQQALGQGPQFIFQYYREEENGRGNFPPRFSGLQFPNYSSELNVNALELDDSALYLCASSFWAPGANVLTFGAGSRLTVL.